This T cell receptor beta chain was retrieved from a study of cytomegalovirus exposure and HLA in healthy donors. Study at large: The 550 to 700 first-cohort repertoires and the 100 to 150 validation repertoires shared the same platform, a later analysis reported. Whole-study results and caveats: TCR sequences were mostly rare, though some public TCRs occurred in many donors. With high specificity and sensitivity, the classifier reportedly diagnosed cytomegalovirus status. 164 TCR beta chains were listed as cytomegalovirus-associated.

Trimming removed 0 bases from V and 7 bases from J; junction bases left unmatched: 3. CDR3 length: 14 amino acids. CDR1 and CDR2 (germline): LNHDA, SQIVND (reference sequence). This clone showed up just a few times. What it recognizes is unknown. Method: immunoSEQ multiplex PCR; TCRdb's copy keeps in-frame clones and lacks some. The sample carries about 160,000 clones, nearly 90% recorded once. This chain connects TRBV19 to TRBJ1-2; 9 bases map to TRBD1. Sequencing was done on a sample of PBMCs. This clonotype was sampled from a man between 18 and 35 years old in good health and CMV-seropositive. CDR3 sequence reads: CASSIEGTGSGYTF. The CDR3 coding sequence is TGTGCCAGTAGTATAGAAGGGACAGGGAGTGGCTACACCTTC.